Below are 3 T cell receptor beta chains sequenced from a single sample in a study of cytomegalovirus exposure and HLA in healthy donors. Primers for the PCR totalled 60 Vbeta and 13 Jbeta. Repertoires were generated with immunoSEQ multiplex PCR, while TCRdb's copy carries only in-frame clones and drops some. Recorded for this sample: tens of thousands of clones. The sequenced sample consisted of PBMCs. These receptors were collected from a man aged 25 to 40 in good health and CMV-seropositive.

The chain combines TRBV11-3 with TRBJ2-7, with a weak D call TRBD1 (5 bases). The germline V gene has CDR1 SGHNT and CDR2 YENEEA. Deletions cut 0 bases from V and 6 bases from J, with 9 bases between. There are 13 residues in the CDR3. The CDR3 DNA sequence: TGTGCCAGCAGCTTAGATCTAGGGGCCGAGCAGTACTTC. Encoded protein: CASSLDLGAEQYF. The full variable domain, in which reference TRBV11-3 and TRBJ2-7 provide the parts outside the CDR3, is EAGVVQSPRYKIIEKKQPVAFWCNPISGHNTLYWYLQNLGQGPELLIRYENEEAVDDSQLPKDRFSAERLKGVDSTLKIQPAELGDSAVYLCASSLDLGAEQYFGPGTRLTVT.

V gene TRBV11-2 combines with J gene TRBJ2-5, with 8 bases fitting TRBD2. Trimming took 1 base from V and 4 from J; bases not matched to a gene: 2. CDR3 length: 14 residues. CDR1 SGHAT and CDR2 FQNNGV come from the germline V gene. In DNA, the CDR3 is TGTGCCAGCAGCTTAGTCCTAGCGGGAGAGACCCAGTACTTC. Translated, it gives CASSLVLAGETQYF.

The chain joins TRBV27 to TRBJ1-4; TRBD1 matches 9 bases. Germline V lookup: CDR1 MNHEY, CDR2 SMNVEV (reference sequence). The V gene end was trimmed by 10 bases and the J gene end by 5 bases; junction bases not matched to a gene: 14. The CDR3 spans 16 residues. The CDR3: CATRRQGEGRNEKLFF. DNA for the CDR3: TGTGCCACCCGACGACAGGGGGAAGGGAGGAATGAAAAACTGTTTTTT.